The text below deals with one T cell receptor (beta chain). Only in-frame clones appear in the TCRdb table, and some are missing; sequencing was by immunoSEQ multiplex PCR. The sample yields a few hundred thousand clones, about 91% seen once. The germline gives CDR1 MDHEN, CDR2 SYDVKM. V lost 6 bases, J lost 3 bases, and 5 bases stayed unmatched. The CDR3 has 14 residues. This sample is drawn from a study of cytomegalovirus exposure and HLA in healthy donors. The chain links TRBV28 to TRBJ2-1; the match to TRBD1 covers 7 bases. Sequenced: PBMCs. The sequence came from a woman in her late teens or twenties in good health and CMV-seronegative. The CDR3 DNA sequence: TGTGCCAGCAGAACCGGGACAGTCTACAATGAGCAGTTCTTC. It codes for CASRTGTVYNEQFF.